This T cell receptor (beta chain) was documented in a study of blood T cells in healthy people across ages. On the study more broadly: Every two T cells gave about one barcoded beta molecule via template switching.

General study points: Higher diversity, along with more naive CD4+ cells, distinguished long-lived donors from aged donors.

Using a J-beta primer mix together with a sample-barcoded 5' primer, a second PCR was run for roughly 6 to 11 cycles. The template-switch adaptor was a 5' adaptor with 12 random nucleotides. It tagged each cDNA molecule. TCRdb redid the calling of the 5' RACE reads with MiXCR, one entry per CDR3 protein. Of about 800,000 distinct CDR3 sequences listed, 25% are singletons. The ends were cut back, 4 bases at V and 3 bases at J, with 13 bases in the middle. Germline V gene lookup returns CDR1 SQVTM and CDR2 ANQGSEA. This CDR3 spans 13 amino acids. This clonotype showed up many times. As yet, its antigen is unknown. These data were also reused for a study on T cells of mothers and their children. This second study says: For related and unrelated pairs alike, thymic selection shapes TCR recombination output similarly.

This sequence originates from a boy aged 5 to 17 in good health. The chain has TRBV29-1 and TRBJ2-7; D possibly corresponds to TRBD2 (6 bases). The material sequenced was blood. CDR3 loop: CSVALRLGYEQYF. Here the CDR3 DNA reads TGCAGCGTTGCGCTGAGACTAGGCTACGAGCAGTACTTC.